Listed below are T cell receptor beta chains from one sample, sequenced in a study of shared clonotypes between healthy human individuals. Libraries were prepared by immunoSEQ multiplex PCR; TCRdb keeps only in-frame clonotypes and omits some of them. The data hold 2 million to 2.5 million clones, with under 97% observed a single time. Sequencing was performed on naive CD4+ T cells sorted from blood. The source is a man in his late teens or twenties in good health. The CDR3 runs from the conserved cysteine through the conserved F or W. D genes are given only for firm matches. Only part of the rows carry a size: once, few, many, or a class if the clone is expanded.

>17|.|TRBV5-5|TRBJ1-1|once
TGTGCCAGCAGCTTGTTTGGGACTGGAGAAATGCGGGCTGAAGCTTTCTTT
CASSLFGTGEMRAEAFF
>14|.|TRBV5-1|TRBJ2-3|.
TGCGCCAGCAGCTTGGATACAGGGACAGATACGCAGTATTTT
CASSLDTGTDTQYF
>15|TRBD1|TRBV18|TRBJ2-7|.
TGTGCCAGCTCACCGAGACAGGGGGCCTCCTACGAGCAGTACTTC
CASSPRQGASYEQYF
>14|.|TRBV5-1|TRBJ1-1|once
TGCGCCAGCAGCTTGGGGAATGGCGCCACTGAAGCTTTCTTT
CASSLGNGATEAFF
>14|.|TRBV10-3|TRBJ1-5|.
TGTGCCATCAGTGAGATAGGGGAAGTTCAGCCCCAGCATTTT
CAISEIGEVQPQHF
>14|.|TRBV2|TRBJ2-1|.
TGTGCCAGCAGTGCTCTCGTCAATAACAATGAGCAGTTCTTC
CASSALVNNNEQFF
>16|TRBD1|TRBV28|TRBJ1-4|.
TGTGCCAGCAGTCCAACAGGGGGAGCAACTAATGAAAAACTGTTTTTT
CASSPTGGATNEKLFF
>15|TRBD1|TRBV18|TRBJ2-7|.
TGTGCCAGCTCACCCCGGGACAGGGGTTCCTACGAGCAGTACTTC
CASSPRDRGSYEQYF
>11|.|TRBV19|TRBJ1-5|.
TGTGCCAGTAGTGGGAATCAGCCCCAGCATTTT
CASSGNQPQHF
>14|.|TRBV2|TRBJ2-2|once
TGTGCCAGCAAATCGGACAGAGGCACCGGGGAGCTGTTTTTT
CASKSDRGTGELFF
>13|.|TRBV14|TRBJ1-5|.
TGTGCCAGCAGCCTGGACCTAAATCAGCCCCAGCATTTT
CASSLDLNQPQHF
>15|TRBD1|TRBV4-3|TRBJ2-5|.
TGCGCCAGCAGCCGGGACAGAGCCGGACAAGAGACCCAGTACTTC
CASSRDRAGQETQYF
>12|TRBD1|TRBV5-1|TRBJ2-7|.
TGCGCCAGCAGCCCGGACAGGGTGGCTTCGTACTTC
CASSPDRVASYF
>13|.|TRBV18|TRBJ2-3|.
TGTGCCAGCTCACAAACTAGCACAGATACGCAGTATTTT
CASSQTSTDTQYF
>16|TRBD2|TRBV9|TRBJ2-5|.
TGTGCCAGCAGCGTTGGGACTAGCGGGACTTGGGAGACCCAGTACTTC
CASSVGTSGTWETQYF
>15|TRBD2|TRBV5-1|TRBJ2-7|.
TGCGCCAGCAGCTTGGTGGAGCGGGGGGGCCTCGAGCAGTACTTC
CASSLVERGGLEQYF
>12|.|TRBV7-9|TRBJ2-7|few
TGTGCCAGCAGCTTAGCGGCCTACGAGCAGTACTTC
CASSLAAYEQYF
>16|.|TRBV5-1|TRBJ1-1|.
TGCGCCAGCAGCTTGGATGGGACGGTGAAGAACACTGAAGCTTTCTTT
CASSLDGTVKNTEAFF
>15|TRBD1|TRBV5-1|TRBJ1-2|.
TGCGCCAGCAGCTCGGGGGACAGTTCTAACTATGGCTACACCTTC
CASSSGDSSNYGYTF
>12|TRBD1|TRBV30|TRBJ1-2|.
TGTGCCTGGAGCGGACAGGAAGGCGGCTACACCTTC
CAWSGQEGGYTF
>15|.|TRBV28|TRBJ1-1|.
TGTGCCAGCAGTCACCAACAAATCCTGAACACTGAAGCTTTCTTT
CASSHQQILNTEAFF
>17|TRBD1|TRBV5-6|TRBJ1-2|once
TGTGCCAGCAGCGAGACAGGGTTCCTAGATCCCAACTATGGCCACACCTTC
CASSETGFLDPNYGHTF
>15|.|TRBV4-1|TRBJ1-4|.
TGCGCCAGCAGCCGGCTCAGGGGACCTAATGAAAAACTGTTTTTT
CASSRLRGPNEKLFF
>14|.|TRBV7-9|TRBJ1-5|.
TGTGCCAGCAGTCAGAGCAGTAGCAATCAGCCCCAGCATTTT
CASSQSSSNQPQHF